This is a list of T cell receptor beta chains from one sample in a study of post-analysis software for immune sequencing data. TCRdb passed the PCR reads through MiXCR, listing each CDR3 protein once. The sample has 650,000 to 900,000 distinct CDR3 sequences, around 42% seen once; the top ten hold 4% to 5%. The source material was blood. Receptor source: a girl under 18 with multiple sclerosis. CDR3s include the opening cysteine and the closing phenylalanine or tryptophan. The order of the fields is CDR3 DNA, CDR3 protein, V gene, J gene, CDR3 length, clone size, D gene. A D gene is named only where the DNA matches it firmly. A clone size is listed for some rows: how often the clone was seen (once, few, many), or a class if it is expanded.

DNA: TGTGCCAGCAGTCCCCGGGATTCCAATGAGCAGTACTTC
CDR3: CASSPRDSNEQYF
V: TRBV12-3/TRBV12-4
J: TRBJ2-5
length: 13
size: NA
D: NA

DNA: TGTGCCAGCAGCTTACTGAATGAAAAACTGTTTTTT
CDR3: CASSLLNEKLFF
V: TRBV7-9
J: TRBJ1-4
length: 12
size: NA
D: NA

DNA: TGTGCCAGCAGTGAGAACGGGAGAGAGACCCAGTACTTC
CDR3: CASSENGRETQYF
V: TRBV25-1
J: TRBJ2-5
length: 13
size: few
D: NA

DNA: TGTGCCAGCAGGCCAGGGGGCGCGTATACGCAGTATTTT
CDR3: CASRPGGAYTQYF
V: TRBV6-5
J: TRBJ2-3
length: 13
size: few
D: TRBD1

DNA: TGTGCCAGCAGCTTGGGGACAGGGAGCGACTATGGCTACACCTTC
CDR3: CASSLGTGSDYGYTF
V: TRBV7-2
J: TRBJ1-2
length: 15
size: NA
D: TRBD1

DNA: TGTGCCACCAGCAGAGATAGGGCCAGAACCTACGAGCAGTACTTC
CDR3: CATSRDRARTYEQYF
V: TRBV15
J: TRBJ2-7
length: 15
size: few
D: NA

DNA: TGTGCCATCAGTGATGGGCTGGATGGGGAGACCCAGTACTTC
CDR3: CAISDGLDGETQYF
V: TRBV10-3
J: TRBJ2-5
length: 14
size: few
D: NA

DNA: TGCGCCAGCAGCCGCGATCCCTCCGGGGAGCAGTATTTT
CDR3: CASSRDPSGEQYF
V: TRBV5-1
J: TRBJ2-3
length: 13
size: NA
D: NA

DNA: TGTGCCAGCAGTTTCCCCCTCCGGGGGACTAGCCTGCCCCAAACCAATGAGCAGTTCTTC
CDR3: CASSFPLRGTSLPQTNEQFF
V: TRBV28
J: TRBJ2-1
length: 20
size: NA
D: TRBD2

DNA: TGCAGCGTTGAAGATTATGGGAGAGCTGTCCCTGAAGCTTTCTTT
CDR3: CSVEDYGRAVPEAFF
V: TRBV29-1
J: TRBJ1-1
length: 15
size: NA
D: NA

DNA: TGTGCCAGCAGTAACCCGAGGGGGAGCACTGAAGCTTTCTTT
CDR3: CASSNPRGSTEAFF
V: TRBV6-5
J: TRBJ1-1
length: 14
size: NA
D: NA

DNA: TGCAGTGCTAGACGGACAGGGGAAGGCGGCTACACCTTC
CDR3: CSARRTGEGGYTF
V: TRBV20-1
J: TRBJ1-2
length: 13
size: NA
D: TRBD1

DNA: TGTGCCATCAGTGATGGCCTAGCGAGGGAGACCCAGTACTTC
CDR3: CAISDGLARETQYF
V: TRBV10-3
J: TRBJ2-5
length: 14
size: once
D: NA

DNA: TGTGCCACCAGTGACCTCCAGGGATTGGGGCAGTACTTC
CDR3: CATSDLQGLGQYF
V: TRBV24-1
J: TRBJ2-5
length: 13
size: NA
D: NA

DNA: TGTGCCAGCAGTTTTACCGGGACTAGCGGTCCCCTGGAGGGCAATGAGCAGTTCTTC
CDR3: CASSFTGTSGPLEGNEQFF
V: TRBV27
J: TRBJ2-1
length: 19
size: NA
D: TRBD2

DNA: TGTGCCAGCCGGCAGGGCGCAGATACGCAGTATTTT
CDR3: CASRQGADTQYF
V: TRBV12-3/TRBV12-4
J: TRBJ2-3
length: 12
size: NA
D: NA

DNA: TGTGCCATCAGGGGACAGGGGGGAGGCTACGAGCAGTACTTC
CDR3: CAIRGQGGGYEQYF
V: TRBV10-3
J: TRBJ2-7
length: 14
size: NA
D: TRBD1

DNA: TGTGCCAGCAGCGTAGAGGTAGCGGGAAACACAGATACGCAGTATTTT
CDR3: CASSVEVAGNTDTQYF
V: TRBV9
J: TRBJ2-3
length: 16
size: NA
D: TRBD2

DNA: TGCAGTGCTAGCCCCCCCCCAATTCCCTACGAGCAGTACTTC
CDR3: CSASPPPIPYEQYF
V: TRBV20-1
J: TRBJ2-7
length: 14
size: NA
D: NA

DNA: TGTGCCAGCAGGAACTCTTTCAAAAACATTCAGTACTTC
CDR3: CASRNSFKNIQYF
V: TRBV6-2/TRBV6-3
J: TRBJ2-4
length: 13
size: NA
D: NA

DNA: TGTGCCAGCAGTTACGACTTCGCCCAGGGAGATACGCAGTATTTT
CDR3: CASSYDFAQGDTQYF
V: TRBV6-2/TRBV6-3
J: TRBJ2-3
length: 15
size: few
D: NA

DNA: TGTGCCAGCAGTGCCCCCGACGGACTAGCGGGAGGTGGCACAGATACGCAGTATTTT
CDR3: CASSAPDGLAGGGTDTQYF
V: TRBV12-3/TRBV12-4
J: TRBJ2-3
length: 19
size: few
D: TRBD2

DNA: TGTGCCAGCAGTTTAGTGGACAAACTTCATACGCAGTATTTT
CDR3: CASSLVDKLHTQYF
V: TRBV6-6
J: TRBJ2-3
length: 14
size: few
D: NA

DNA: TGCAGTGCCACAGGGGGGGACACTGAAGCTTTCTTT
CDR3: CSATGGDTEAFF
V: TRBV20-1
J: TRBJ1-1
length: 12
size: few
D: TRBD1

DNA: TGTGCCAGCAGCTTGTACCAGGCTAGCAATCAGCCCCAGCATTTT
CDR3: CASSLYQASNQPQHF
V: TRBV5-6
J: TRBJ1-5
length: 15
size: NA
D: NA

DNA: TGCAGCGTGGAAACACCGGGACAGCTTTATGGCTACACCTTC
CDR3: CSVETPGQLYGYTF
V: TRBV29-1
J: TRBJ1-2
length: 14
size: NA
D: TRBD1

DNA: TGTGCCAGCAGCGTAGGGGAACAGGGGATCTACGAGCAGTACTTC
CDR3: CASSVGEQGIYEQYF
V: TRBV9
J: TRBJ2-7
length: 15
size: NA
D: TRBD1

DNA: TGTGCCAGCGGGGTAAGGGCCTATGGCTACACCTTC
CDR3: CASGVRAYGYTF
V: TRBV6-5
J: TRBJ1-2
length: 12
size: NA
D: NA

DNA: TGTGCCAGCAGTGGTGATTGGGACCAAGAGACCCAGTACTTC
CDR3: CASSGDWDQETQYF
V: TRBV6-5
J: TRBJ2-5
length: 14
size: NA
D: NA

DNA: TGTGCCAGCAGCCCGGACAGCTACTGGAAAGCTTTCTTT
CDR3: CASSPDSYWKAFF
V: TRBV28
J: TRBJ1-1
length: 13
size: NA
D: NA

DNA: TGTGCCATCAGTGACAATAGCGGGAGCTCCTACAATGAGCAGTTCTTC
CDR3: CAISDNSGSSYNEQFF
V: TRBV10-3
J: TRBJ2-1
length: 16
size: few
D: TRBD2

DNA: TGTGCCATCAGTGAGTCAACTATGAGGGGTGAAAGGGAGACCCAGTACTTC
CDR3: CAISESTMRGERETQYF
V: TRBV10-3
J: TRBJ2-5
length: 17
size: NA
D: NA

DNA: TGTGCCAGTAGTATTGGGGGGGTAGCGGGAGCGGACAATGAGCAGTTCTTC
CDR3: CASSIGGVAGADNEQFF
V: TRBV19
J: TRBJ2-1
length: 17
size: NA
D: TRBD2

DNA: TGCAGTGCTAGAGAGGACAGGGCGCTCAATAGCTACGAGCAGTACTTC
CDR3: CSAREDRALNSYEQYF
V: TRBV20-1
J: TRBJ2-7
length: 16
size: NA
D: TRBD1

DNA: TGTGCCGGCAGTTATTCACAGAGAGACTCCTACGAGCAGTACTTC
CDR3: CAGSYSQRDSYEQYF
V: TRBV6-6
J: TRBJ2-7
length: 15
size: NA
D: NA

DNA: TGTGCCAGCAGACGGACTAGCGGGAAGGTCACCGGGGAGCGGTTTTTT
CDR3: CASRRTSGKVTGERFF
V: TRBV6-5
J: TRBJ2-2
length: 16
size: NA
D: TRBD2

DNA: TGTGCCAGCAGCTTTGAGGACAGGGTAAACACTGAAGCTTTCTTT
CDR3: CASSFEDRVNTEAFF
V: TRBV5-5
J: TRBJ1-1
length: 15
size: NA
D: TRBD1

DNA: TGTGCCAGCAGCCAAGAACTAGCGGGAGTAGGCGAGCAGTACTTC
CDR3: CASSQELAGVGEQYF
V: TRBV4-2
J: TRBJ2-7
length: 15
size: few
D: TRBD2

DNA: TGTGCCAGCAGCCAAGATGGGCGGGTACTCATGAACACTGAAGCTTTCTTT
CDR3: CASSQDGRVLMNTEAFF
V: TRBV3-1
J: TRBJ1-1
length: 17
size: NA
D: NA

DNA: TGTGCCAGCAGTCCTTGGGACCGAGATACGCAGTATTTT
CDR3: CASSPWDRDTQYF
V: TRBV6-6
J: TRBJ2-3
length: 13
size: NA
D: NA

DNA: TGCGCCAGCAGCCATTCTAAGACTAGCGGGATAGCAGATACGCAGTATTTT
CDR3: CASSHSKTSGIADTQYF
V: TRBV4-1
J: TRBJ2-3
length: 17
size: NA
D: TRBD2